This paragraph reports one T cell receptor beta chain. What it recognizes is unknown. The V gene's germline CDR1 is SEHNR and CDR2 FQNEAQ (reference sequence). The V gene lost 0 bases and the J gene lost 2 bases, with 13 bases spanning the gap. CDR3 length: 17 amino acids. The sample originates from a study of cytomegalovirus exposure and HLA in healthy donors. Study results and limitations: As a later analysis revealed, most CMV-associated TCR beta chains appeared HLA-restricted. Within the data, a cluster of highly shared sequence variants was likely a sequencing artifact.

PCR used 60 Vbeta primers and 13 Jbeta primers. TCRdb's table, derived via immunoSEQ multiplex PCR, lists solely in-frame clones and lacks some. This repertoire shows around 130,000 clones, approximately 80% found once; its top ten account for around 1.9%. The origin of this receptor is a man aged 35 to 55 in good health and CMV-seronegative. The sample taken for sequencing was PBMCs. The chain has TRBV7-9 and TRBJ2-2; possibly TRBD2 for D (5 bases). CDR3 amino acids: CASSLAGSVRNTGELFF. The CDR3 nucleotides are TGTGCCAGCAGCTTAGCTGGTAGCGTTCGAAACACCGGGGAGCTGTTTTTT.